A selection of T cell receptor beta chains follows, all from one sample in a study of T cell responses to AZD1222 COVID-19 vaccine. Libraries were prepared by immunoSEQ multiplex PCR; TCRdb keeps only in-frame clonotypes and omits some of them. The repertoire holds some 130,000 clones, with approximately 90% as singletons. The material was peripheral blood, obtained on day 0 of AZD1222 vaccination. The receptors were sampled from an adult in good health. The CDR3 runs from the conserved cysteine through the conserved F or W. D genes are given only for firm matches. Expanded clones get a size class; other rows say once, few or many, or leave the size out.

-,-,TRBJ2-7,TRBV9,CASSVGGPTTYEQYF,TGTGCCAGCAGCGTAGGTGGGCCGACTACCTACGAGCAGTACTTC
-,-,TRBJ2-7,TRBV7-3,CASSLIKECSYEQYF,TGTGCCAGCAGCTTAATCAAGGAATGCTCCTACGAGCAGTACTTC
-,-,TRBJ2-3,TRBV5-1,CASSLDWVTDTQYF,TGCGCCAGCAGCTTGGACTGGGTCACAGATACGCAGTATTTT
-,-,TRBJ2-3,TRBV11-1,CASSLATGTDTQYF,TGTGCCAGCAGCTTAGCGACGGGTACAGATACGCAGTATTTT
-,-,TRBJ2-2,TRBV19,CASTRSGMGNTGELFF,TGTGCCAGTACCCGATCGGGGATGGGAAACACCGGGGAGCTGTTTTTT
-,-,TRBJ1-2,TRBV15,CATSRDRYLPAGGYTF,TGTGCCACCAGCAGAGATAGGTACCTACCTGCTGGAGGCTACACCTTC
-,-,TRBJ1-2,TRBV11-1,CASSLAPSQTGTLYGYTF,TGTGCCAGCAGCTTAGCCCCATCTCAGACTGGAACTCTCTATGGCTACACCTTC
-,-,TRBJ2-7,TRBV11-2,CASSLSGGYEQYF,TGTGCCAGCAGCTTATCTGGGGGGTACGAGCAGTACTTC
-,-,TRBJ1-2,TRBV5-1,CASSLGGDYGYTF,TGCGCCAGCAGCCTAGGGGGGGACTATGGCTACACCTTC
-,TRBD1,TRBJ2-7,TRBV7-9,CASSGTGATYEQYF,TGTGCCAGCAGCGGGACAGGGGCGACCTACGAGCAGTACTTC
-,-,TRBJ2-1,TRBV13,CASSTGQPELFF,TGTGCCAGCAGCACCGGACAGCCAGAACTGTTCTTC
-,-,TRBJ1-1,TRBV27,CASSRKGGGLMNTEAFF,TGTGCCAGCAGCCGAAAGGGAGGGGGACTAATGAACACTGAAGCTTTCTTT
-,TRBD1,TRBJ1-2,TRBV5-5,CASNLGQGREVGYTF,TGTGCCAGCAACCTGGGACAGGGGAGGGAAGTGGGCTACACCTTC
-,-,TRBJ2-7,TRBV6-5,CASSYSHTHPYEQYF,TGTGCCAGCAGTTACTCCCACACCCACCCCTACGAGCAGTACTTC
-,TRBD2,TRBJ2-5,TRBV5-4,CASSLEAGGRETQYF,TGTGCCAGCAGCTTGGAGGCGGGGGGTCGGGAGACCCAGTACTTC
once,TRBD1,TRBJ1-6,TRBV4-3,CASSQRTGVTHNSPLHF,TGCGCCAGCAGCCAACGTACAGGGGTAACCCATAATTCACCCCTCCACTTT
-,TRBD1,TRBJ2-3,TRBV5-4,CASSPGTATDTQYF,TGTGCCAGCAGCCCCGGGACAGCCACAGATACGCAGTATTTT
-,TRBD2,TRBJ2-3,TRBV5-1,CASSHSGGPTDTQYF,TGCGCCAGCAGCCACTCGGGGGGGCCGACAGATACGCAGTATTTT
-,-,TRBJ1-2,TRBV6-5,CASSEQRTGYGYTF,TGTGCCAGCAGCGAGCAACGGACCGGCTATGGCTACACCTTC
few,-,TRBJ1-4,TRBV24-1,CATSDSGRREELFF,TGTGCCACCAGTGATTCTGGACGCCGCGAGGAACTGTTTTTT
-,TRBD2,TRBJ2-7,TRBV28,CASIRTGGTYEQYF,TGTGCCAGCATTCGTACGGGAGGAACCTACGAGCAGTACTTC
-,-,TRBJ2-1,TRBV27,CASSLNSRNEQFF,TGTGCCAGCAGTTTGAACTCCCGCAATGAGCAGTTCTTC
once,-,TRBJ1-1,TRBV5-4,CASSAGGGSHTEAFF,TGTGCCAGCAGCGCCGGGGGCGGCAGCCACACTGAAGCTTTCTTT
-,TRBD1,TRBJ1-2,TRBV6-2/TRBV6-3,CASSYTGTGGYGYTF,TGTGCCAGCAGTTACACCGGGACAGGGGGTTATGGCTACACCTTC
-,-,TRBJ1-1,TRBV12-5,CASGLNMNTEAFF,TGTGCTAGTGGTTTGAATATGAACACTGAAGCTTTCTTT
-,-,TRBJ1-4,TRBV11-2,CASSLGGFREKLFF,TGTGCCAGCAGCTTAGGTGGATTTCGGGAAAAACTGTTTTTT
-,-,TRBJ1-5,TRBV6-1,CASSEYGLKGNQPQHF,TGTGCCAGCAGTGAATATGGACTCAAGGGCAATCAGCCCCAGCATTTT
-,-,TRBJ1-2,TRBV28,CASSLIPTENYGYTF,TGTGCCAGCAGTTTAATACCTACAGAGAACTATGGCTACACCTTC
-,-,TRBJ2-7,TRBV15,CATSRELTGREQYF,TGTGCCACCAGCAGAGAGTTAACAGGCAGAGAGCAGTACTTC
-,TRBD1,TRBJ1-5,TRBV28,CASSQDRVGDQPQHF,TGTGCCAGCAGCCAAGACAGGGTGGGAGATCAGCCCCAGCATTTT
-,TRBD2,TRBJ2-7,TRBV5-4,CASSSGMGLAGRSSYEQYF,TGTGCCAGCAGCTCCGGTATGGGACTAGCGGGAAGGAGCTCCTACGAGCAGTACTTC
-,-,TRBJ1-5,TRBV28,CASSLTAVSNQPQHF,TGTGCCAGCAGTTTAACCGCGGTTAGCAATCAGCCCCAGCATTTT
-,TRBD1,TRBJ1-5,TRBV6-5,CASSGQGGNNQPQHF,TGTGCCAGCAGCGGACAGGGAGGGAACAATCAGCCCCAGCATTTT
-,-,TRBJ2-7,TRBV9,CASSGKDSLSYEQYF,TGTGCCAGCAGCGGTAAGGACAGCCTTTCCTACGAGCAGTACTTC
-,-,TRBJ1-1,TRBV30,CAWSAAIPMNTEAFF,TGTGCCTGGAGTGCTGCAATCCCCATGAACACTGAAGCTTTCTTT
-,-,TRBJ1-1,TRBV5-1,CASSFSPNTEAFF,TGCGCCAGCAGCTTCTCTCCGAACACTGAAGCTTTCTTT
-,TRBD1,TRBJ1-1,TRBV7-9,CASSIGTGGKSLNTEAFF,TGTGCCAGCAGCATAGGGACAGGCGGAAAATCTTTGAACACTGAAGCTTTCTTT
-,-,TRBJ1-1,TRBV6-5,CASSYVTGRGAEAFF,TGTGCCAGCAGCTACGTCACGGGCCGGGGCGCTGAAGCTTTCTTT
once,TRBD2,TRBJ2-7,TRBV6-5,CASSVVAGDSYEQYF,TGTGCCAGCAGCGTAGTAGCGGGGGACTCCTACGAGCAGTACTTC
many,-,TRBJ2-7,TRBV10-1,CASSEFPAVPSYEQYF,TGCGCCAGCAGTGAGTTCCCGGCAGTCCCCTCCTACGAGCAGTACTTC